What follows describes a single TCR beta chain. Its antigen remains unknown. Germline V gives CDR1 SQVTM, CDR2 ANQGSEA. CDR3 length: 13 amino acids. V was shortened by 3 bases and J by 5 bases, with 13 bases between the two germline ends. The data were obtained in a study of blood T cells in healthy people across ages. Together with a sample-barcoded 5' primer, a J-beta primer mix was included in a second PCR lasting about 7 to 12 cycles. Every sample produced at least 2.5 million CDR3-containing paired-end reads. TCRdb independently ran MiXCR on the 5' RACE reads; one entry per CDR3 protein. The table has over 1,300,000 distinct CDR3 sequences, 59% seen once; the top ten hold over 6.5%. Regarding the study as a whole: Whereas aged donors had fewer naive CD4+ cells, long-lived donors had more of them and higher diversity.

Sequencing was performed on blood. The TCR was taken from a man aged 18 to 29 in good health. V usage is TRBV29-1 and J usage is TRBJ2-5; D tentatively reads TRBD1 or TRBD2 (5 bases each). The DNA of the CDR3 is TGCAGCGTTGATCGGGGCGCGTGGGAGACCCAGTACTTC. It yields the protein CSVDRGAWETQYF.